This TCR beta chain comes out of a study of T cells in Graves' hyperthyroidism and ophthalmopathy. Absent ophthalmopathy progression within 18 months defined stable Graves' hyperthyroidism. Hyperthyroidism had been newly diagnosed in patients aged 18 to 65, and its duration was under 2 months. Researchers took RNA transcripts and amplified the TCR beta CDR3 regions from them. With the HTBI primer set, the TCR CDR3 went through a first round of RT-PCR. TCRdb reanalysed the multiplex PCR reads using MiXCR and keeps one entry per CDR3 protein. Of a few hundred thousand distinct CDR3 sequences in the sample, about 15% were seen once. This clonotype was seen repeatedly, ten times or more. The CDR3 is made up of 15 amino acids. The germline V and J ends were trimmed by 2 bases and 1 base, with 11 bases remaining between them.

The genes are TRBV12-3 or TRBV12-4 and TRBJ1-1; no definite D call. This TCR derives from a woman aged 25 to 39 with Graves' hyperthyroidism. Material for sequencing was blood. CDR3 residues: CASSLLVFRNTEAFF. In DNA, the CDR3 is TGTGCCAGCAGTTTACTCGTATTCAGGAACACTGAAGCTTTCTTT.